The next 23 T cell receptor beta chains were all read from a single sample in a study of T cell repertoires in cytomegalovirus infection. Their recognized antigens are unknown. TCRdb re-called the reads with MiXCR, one entry per CDR3 protein. The repertoire holds some 920,000 distinct CDR3 sequences, with roughly 30% as singletons. Sequenced material: cultured CD8+ T cells from PBMCs, taken from culture after CMV antigen stimulation. The origin of the receptors is a human donor in good health (CMV status not recorded). Some clones in this sample may be carry-over from other donors' samples.

This chain joins TRBV6-1 and TRBJ2-7; 12 positions agree with TRBD1. This CDR3 region has 15 residues. Germline trimming cut 2 bases from V and 5 bases from J; bases unmatched to any gene: 4. Looked up from germline, CDR1 is MNHNS and CDR2 is SASEGT. The CDR3 nucleotides are TGTGCCAGCAGTGAAACGGGGACAGGGGGCGACGAGCAGTACGTC. Protein: CASSETGTGGDEQYV.

This clonotype showed up many times. Just one base apart from a much larger clone, this may be a read error. The chain couples TRBV7-2 to TRBJ1-1, with unresolved D. Germline CDR1 and CDR2: SGHTA and FQGNSA. Trimming removed 3 bases from V and 6 bases from J, with 5 bases in between. There are 11 residues in the CDR3. The CDR3 loop is CASSLWAEAFF. The CDR3 DNA reads TGTGCCAGCAGCTTGTGGGCTGAAGCTTTCTTT.

The rearrangement links TRBV6-1 to TRBJ2-7, with 10 bases that match TRBD1. CDR3 size: 15 residues. V trimming: 4 bases; J trimming: 5 bases; junction bases outside the gene matches: 8. CDR1 and CDR2 (germline): MNHNS, SASEGT. The CDR3 here is CASSAYYGTGDEQYV. CDR3 coding DNA: TGTGCCAGCAGTGCCTACTACGGGACAGGGGACGAGCAGTACGTC.

The V and J genes are TRBV10-2 and TRBJ1-1; no definite D call. V lost 0 bases and J lost 0, with 5 bases in between. This CDR3 is built from 14 residues. CDR1 is WSHSY and CDR2 is SAAADI in the germline V gene. CDR3 DNA: TGCGCCAGCAGTGAGTCTGCGCTGAACACTGAAGCTTTCTTT. It specifies CASSESALNTEAFF.

As to this clonotype: Possible read error: a much larger clone is one base away. The V call is TRBV7-6, the J call TRBJ1-1, with a tentative D call TRBD1 (5 bases). The CDR3 runs to 13 residues. Trimming shortened V by 3 bases and J by 10 bases, and 15 bases separated the two germline ends. The germline CDR1 and CDR2 sequences are SGHVS and FNYEAQ. The CDR3 nucleotides are TGTGCCAGCAGCTTGCCAGGGTGGCCTGGAGCTTTCTTT. Protein: CASSLPGWPGAFF.

This clonotype appeared a few times. The J gene is TRBJ2-6, the V gene TRBV7-9; D not resolved. Trimming removed 8 bases at V and 0 bases at J, with 8 bases between. This CDR3 has 14 amino acids. The germline V gene has CDR1 SEHNR and CDR2 FQNEAQ (reference sequence). In DNA, the CDR3 is TGTGCCAGCCTCGTCCCCTCTGGGGCCAACGTCCTGACTTTC. Protein product: CASLVPSGANVLTF.

The chain combines TRBV28 with TRBJ1-2, with TRBD1 identical over 8 bases. The CDR3 covers 14 residues. J lost 8 bases, V lost 6 bases, and 11 bases had no gene match. Germline lookup yields CDR1 MDHEN and CDR2 SYDVKM. CDR3 bases: TGTGCCAGCAGCCCCCTCGACAGGGGCTGGGGCTACACCTTC. This gives the protein CASSPLDRGWGYTF.

This clonotype showed up just once. The chain uses TRBV25-1 and TRBJ1-2; unclear D gene. CDR3 length equals 14 residues. The germline gives CDR1 MGHDK, CDR2 SYGVNS. V was pared by 5 bases and J by 3 bases, with 13 bases between. The chain's CDR3 is CASSWSDVDYGYTF. As DNA, the CDR3 is TGTGCCAGCAGTTGGTCAGACGTAGACTATGGCTACACCTTC.

This clonotype was counted a few times. The V and J genes are TRBV6-1 and TRBJ1-1; tentative D call: TRBD1 (6 bases). The CDR3 is made up of 16 amino acids. Germline-derived CDR1 and CDR2 are MNHNS and SASEGT. V lost 6 bases, J lost 3 bases, and 20 bases lay in between. The CDR3 nucleotides are TGTGCCAGCAGCCCAAACCGGGGGGCTCTTGACACTGAAGCTTTCTTT. Translation gives CASSPNRGALDTEAFF.

This chain connects TRBV7-9 to TRBJ2-3, with 11 bases identical to TRBD2. Germline values: CDR1 SEHNR, CDR2 FQNEAQ (reference sequence). V trimming: 5 bases; J trimming: 0 bases; junction bases outside the gene matches: 16. CDR3 size: 20 residues. CDR3 loop: CASSPTRPSGGPGSTDTQYF. CDR3 in DNA: TGTGCCAGCAGCCCCACAAGGCCTAGCGGGGGGCCGGGCAGCACAGATACGCAGTATTTT.

A few counts support this clonotype. The chain recombines TRBV5-6 with TRBJ1-6; TRBD1 might be the D (5 bases). The V gene's germline CDR1 is SGHDT and CDR2 YYEEEE. Trimming shortened V by 0 bases and J by 0 bases, and 16 bases separated the two germline ends. The CDR3 contains 19 residues. CDR3 bases: TGTGCCAGCAGCTTGGGGCAGGCCAGGGCTAGCTCCTATAATTCACCCCTCCACTTT. The encoded protein is CASSLGQARASSYNSPLHF.

The gene calls are TRBV15 and TRBJ1-5, with D possibly TRBD1 on 5 matching bases. V gave up 0 bases and J gave up 3 bases, with 12 bases separating them. The CDR3 spans 16 residues. Germline CDR1 and CDR2: LNHNV and YYDKDF (reference sequence). CDR3 amino acids: CATSRDSRGINQPQHF. The DNA of the CDR3 is TGTGCCACCAGCAGAGACTCAAGGGGCATCAATCAGCCCCAGCATTTT.

This clonotype was seen more than once but under ten times. The chain joins TRBV4-3 to TRBJ2-2; D not resolved. The CDR3 spans 14 residues. Germline CDR1 LGHNA, CDR2 YSLEER. The germline V and J ends were trimmed by 0 bases and 2 bases, with 4 bases remaining between them. In nucleotides, the CDR3 is TGCGCCAGCAGCCAAGATATTAACACCGGGGAGCTGTTTTTT. Protein sequence: CASSQDINTGELFF.

This chain connects TRBV6-2 or TRBV6-3 to TRBJ1-2; unclear D gene. CDR1 MNHEY and CDR2 SVGEGT come from the germline V gene. V lost 3 bases and J 5 bases, leaving 13 bases between the germline ends. The CDR3 runs 14 residues. The CDR3 loop reads CASSYVSLGYGYTF. The CDR3 DNA reads TGTGCCAGCAGTTATGTTTCGCTTGGGTATGGCTACACCTTC.

This clonotype was counted at least ten times. V and J are TRBV7-9 and TRBJ2-3; D may be TRBD1 (5 bases). Germline CDR1 and CDR2: SEHNR and FQNEAQ (reference sequence). The CDR3 runs 13 residues. V was trimmed by 1 base and J by 4 bases, leaving 6 bases between them. CDR3 sequence reads: CASSLEGPDTQYF. CDR3 coding DNA: TGTGCCAGCAGCTTAGAGGGGCCAGATACGCAGTATTTT. Using reference TRBV7-9 and TRBJ2-3 for the parts outside the CDR3, the full variable domain is DTGVSQNPRHKITKRGQNVTFRCDPISEHNRLYWYRQTLGQGPEFLTYFQNEAQLEKSRLLSDRFSAERPKGSFSTLEIQRTEQGDSAMYLCASSLEGPDTQYFGPGTRLTVL.

The chain combines TRBV27 with TRBJ1-6; D not certain. The CDR3 length is 15 residues. Germline assignment: CDR1 MNHEY and CDR2 SMNVEV (reference sequence). V was shortened by 2 bases and J by 3 bases, with 8 bases between the two germline ends. CDR3 DNA sequence: TGTGCCAGCAGTTTAGCCGGACTCTATAATTCACCCCTCCACTTT. Its protein is CASSLAGLYNSPLHF.

This clonotype occurred many times. The chain couples TRBV28 to TRBJ1-5; 8 nucleotides match TRBD1. The CDR3 is made up of 15 amino acids. Trimming cost V 7 bases and J 7 bases; bases outside gene matches: 12. CDR1 and CDR2 (germline): MDHEN, SYDVKM. The CDR3 nucleotides read TGTGCCAGCATAAACAGGGGGTCTGTACAGCAGCCCCAGCATTTT. This codes for CASINRGSVQQPQHF.

The DNA for the CDR3 is TGCAGTGCTAGAGATCTGGGAGCGCTAATCACAGATACGCAGTATTTT. Residues: CSARDLGALITDTQYF. The chain joins TRBV20-1 to TRBJ2-3; possibly TRBD2 for D (5 bases). Germline V CDR1 and CDR2: DFQATT, SNEGSKA (reference sequence). The V end lost 0 bases, the J end lost 2 bases, and 15 bases lay between the germline ends. This CDR3 contains 16 residues.

The sample holds a few counts of this clonotype. The chain has TRBV19 and TRBJ1-1; TRBD1 agrees at 12 bases. With V trimmed by 3 bases and J by 0 bases, 5 bases remained unmatched. Germline loops: CDR1 LNHDA, CDR2 SQIVND (reference sequence). The CDR3 contains 17 residues. The chain's CDR3 is CASSIRDRGLLNTEAFF. The CDR3 DNA follows: TGTGCCAGTAGTATCCGGGACAGGGGGCTCCTGAACACTGAAGCTTTCTTT.

This clonotype was counted a few times. The chain carries TRBV7-9 and TRBJ2-7; tentatively, D is TRBD2 (5 bases). V was clipped by 7 bases and J by 4 bases, with 17 bases between them. The CDR3 totals 14 residues. Per germline, CDR1 SEHNR and CDR2 FQNEAQ (reference sequence). The CDR3 nucleotides are TGTGCCAGCACCCCACTAAAGGAGGTTTACGAGCAGTACTTC. Its protein product is CASTPLKEVYEQYF.

This clonotype has a count of ten or more. The rearrangement links TRBV27 to TRBJ2-2; possibly TRBD1 or TRBD2 for D (5 bases each). The germline gives CDR1 MNHEY, CDR2 SMNVEV (reference sequence). V lost 8 bases and J lost 5, with 21 bases in between. The length of the CDR3 is 16 residues. The CDR3 DNA sequence: TGTGCCAGCGGTCACGACCGGGGCCGGAAAACCGGGGAGCTGTTTTTT. It yields the protein CASGHDRGRKTGELFF.

This clonotype showed up just once. The V call is TRBV6-2 or TRBV6-3, the J call TRBJ2-7; a weak D match, TRBD2 (6 bases). V lost 2 bases, J lost 3 bases, and 20 bases lay in between. The CDR3 consists of 17 residues. Per germline, CDR1 MNHEY and CDR2 SVGEGT. The CDR3 sequence is CASSYGTSRGSHYEQYV. The CDR3 DNA sequence: TGTGCCAGCAGTTACGGCACTAGCCGGGGCTCCCACTACGAGCAGTACGTC.

The chain carries TRBV7-6 and TRBJ2-5; D gene uncertain. CDR1 is SGHVS and CDR2 is FNYEAQ in the germline V gene. V lost 4 bases to trimming and J lost 5 bases, with 17 bases between them. The CDR3 has 15 amino acids. The CDR3, as DNA: TGTGCCAGCAGCTCCCGAAGAGTAGATCATGAGACCCAGTACTTC. This gives the protein CASSSRRVDHETQYF.